This passage covers 17 T cell receptor beta chains from one sample sequenced in a study of blood T cell repertoires in COVID-19. Libraries were prepared by immunoSEQ multiplex PCR; TCRdb keeps only in-frame clonotypes and omits some of them. The sample has approximately 77,000 clones, approximately 89% seen once. The sequenced material came from peripheral blood. The receptors shown here come from a woman older than 75 with acute or convalescent COVID-19.

The chain employs TRBV6-4 and TRBJ1-5; no firm D call. Trimming took off 0 bases at V and 4 bases at J, with 13 bases between the two ends. Germline loops: CDR1 MRHNA, CDR2 SNTAGT. The CDR3 totals 16 residues. The chain's CDR3 is CASSDSNMVPNQPQHF. CDR3 DNA: TGTGCCAGCAGTGACTCGAACATGGTCCCTAATCAGCCCCAGCATTTT.

The V call is TRBV3-1 (or the pseudogene TRBV3-2), the J call TRBJ1-6; 8 bases align to TRBD1. Trimming removed 3 bases from V and 8 bases from J; junction bases left unmatched: 9. The germline V gene encodes CDR1 LGHDT and CDR2 YNNKEL (reference sequence). The CDR3 is 16 residues long. The CDR3 protein is CASSQTGQGLHSPLHF. Here the CDR3 DNA reads TGTGCCAGCAGCCAGACAGGACAGGGCCTTCATTCACCCCTCCACTTT.

This chain connects TRBV23-1 to TRBJ2-5; a possible D gene is TRBD1 (6 bases). TRBV23-1 qualifies as an ORF whose function is uncertain. The CDR3 extends over 12 amino acids. V lost 3 bases and J lost 4, with 6 bases in between. The CDR3 here is CASSQGAETQYF. Written as DNA, the CDR3 is TGCGCCAGCAGTCAGGGGGCAGAGACCCAGTACTTC.

This clone was found once. The chain couples TRBV7-2 to TRBJ1-5, with D uncertain. Germline CDR1 is SGHTA and CDR2 is FQGNSA. V lost 1 base and J 4 bases, leaving 8 bases between the germline ends. The CDR3 covers 14 residues. CDR3 amino acids: CASSLGRGNQPQHF. In DNA, the CDR3 is TGTGCCAGCAGCTTAGGGCGGGGAAATCAGCCCCAGCATTTT. The entire variable domain, with the rest obtained from reference TRBV7-2 and TRBJ1-5, is as follows: GAGVSQSPSNKVTEKGKDVELRCDPISGHTALYWYRQSLGQGLEFLIYFQGNSAPDKSGLPSDRFSAERTGGSVSTLTIQRTQQEDSAVYLCASSLGRGNQPQHFGDGTRLSIL.

V and J are TRBV28 and TRBJ1-1; D uncertain. V lost 6 bases, J lost 8 bases, and 7 bases lay in between. CDR3 size: 10 residues. CDR1 MDHEN and CDR2 SYDVKM come from the germline V gene. The CDR3 DNA follows: TGTGCCAGCAGGTCCCTGGAAGCTTTCTTT. This translates into CASRSLEAFF.

This clone was recorded only once. The chain recombines TRBV30 with TRBJ2-7, with TRBD1 as a possible D gene (5 bases). Germline V gene sequence: CDR1 GTSNPN, CDR2 SVGIG (reference sequence). Trimming stripped 3 bases from V and 2 bases from J, with 17 bases between. This CDR3 contains 15 residues. CDR3 loop: CAWSEDSLPTYEQYF. In DNA, the CDR3 is TGTGCCTGGAGCGAAGACAGTTTACCTACCTACGAGCAGTACTTC.

The rearrangement joins TRBV6-2 or TRBV6-3 to TRBJ2-7; the D is unclear. The CDR3 loop spans 15 amino acids. CDR1 is MNHEY and CDR2 is SVGEGT in the germline V gene. The V end lost 5 bases, the J end lost 5 bases, and 19 bases lay between the germline ends. The CDR3 DNA follows: TGTGCCAGCAGTACCACCTACCCGAGCCTTCACGAGCAGTACTTC. Translated: CASSTTYPSLHEQYF.

Only one count was recorded for this clone. The gene calls are TRBV19 and TRBJ1-5; TRBD1 agrees at 8 bases. V shed 4 bases, J shed 0 bases, and the junction held 5 bases outside the gene matches. This CDR3 is 16 amino acids long. Germline values: CDR1 LNHDA, CDR2 SQIVND (reference sequence). CDR3 region: CASSRTGTNSNQPQHF. The CDR3 DNA sequence: TGTGCCAGTAGTAGGACAGGGACTAATAGCAATCAGCCCCAGCATTTT. Drawing the rest from reference TRBV19 and TRBJ1-5, the complete variable domain is DGGITQSPKYLFRKEGQNVTLSCEQNLNHDAMYWYRQDPGQGLRLIYYSQIVNDFQKGDIAEGYSVSREKKESFPLTVTSAQKNPTAFYLCASSRTGTNSNQPQHFGDGTRLSIL.

The chain employs TRBV7-2 and TRBJ2-1; D unclear. The CDR3 sequence is 14 residues long. Trimming removed 4 bases from V and 9 bases from J, with 16 bases in between. CDR1 SGHTA and CDR2 FQGNSA come from the germline V gene. The CDR3: CASSYGGVVSEQFF. The DNA of the CDR3 is TGTGCCAGCAGCTACGGTGGAGTTGTTAGTGAGCAGTTCTTC.

This chain connects TRBV6-5 to TRBJ2-7, with D tentatively TRBD2 (5 bases). The CDR3 runs to 14 residues. Germline CDR1 reads MNHEY; CDR2 reads SVGAGI. With 6 bases removed from V and 0 bases from J, the gap between germline ends came to 12 bases. The CDR3 region has the DNA TGTGCCAGCAGGGAGGACTGGATCTCCTACGAGCAGTACTTC. It codes for CASREDWISYEQYF.

V and J are TRBV29-1 and TRBJ1-1, with D tentatively TRBD1 (5 bases). Germline lookup yields CDR1 SQVTM and CDR2 ANQGSEA. The CDR3 spans 13 residues. Trimming removed 1 base from V and 5 bases from J, with 11 bases in between. The CDR3 loop reads CSVEGTTATEAFF. The CDR3 DNA sequence: TGCAGCGTTGAAGGGACAACTGCTACTGAAGCTTTCTTT.

A single count supports this clone. V and J are TRBV5-1 and TRBJ2-5, with TRBD2 as a possible D gene (7 bases). V lost 5 bases, J lost 7 bases, and 21 bases lay in between. This CDR3 is built from 15 residues. CDR1 is SGHRS, CDR2 YFSETQ, per germline. The chain's CDR3 is CASRGPGGFEGTQYF. CDR3 nucleotides: TGCGCCAGCAGAGGGCCGGGGGGCTTTGAAGGGACCCAGTACTTC.

This clone turned up a few times. The chain links TRBV29-1 to TRBJ2-7, with 8 bases matching TRBD2. V trimming: 7 bases; J trimming: 5 bases; junction bases outside the gene matches: 16. This CDR3 comprises 15 residues. The germline CDR1 and CDR2 sequences are SQVTM and ANQGSEA. This CDR3 reads CSALPRPGTSDEQYF. DNA for the CDR3: TGCAGCGCCTTACCCCGGCCGGGGACTAGTGACGAGCAGTACTTC.

The chain joins TRBV5-1 to TRBJ1-4; TRBD1 is a possible D gene (6 bases). CDR3 size: 15 residues. The germline V and J ends were trimmed by 4 bases and 5 bases, with 15 bases remaining between them. Germline V gene lookup returns CDR1 SGHRS and CDR2 YFSETQ. CDR3 loop: CASSELQGRNEKLFF. CDR3 in DNA: TGCGCCAGCAGCGAGTTACAGGGCCGCAATGAAAAACTGTTTTTT.

The chain employs TRBV19 and TRBJ2-7, with a tentative D call TRBD2 (7 bases). V was clipped by 6 bases and J by 4 bases, with 22 bases between them. This CDR3 has 16 residues. CDR1 and CDR2 from the germline V gene are LNHDA and SQIVND (reference sequence). In DNA form, the CDR3 reads TGTGCCAGTAGCCTAAAGTTCGGTGGGGGGGCTTACGAGCAGTACTTC. This gives the protein CASSLKFGGGAYEQYF. The complete variable domain, with remaining parts taken from reference TRBV19 and TRBJ2-7, reads DGGITQSPKYLFRKEGQNVTLSCEQNLNHDAMYWYRQDPGQGLRLIYYSQIVNDFQKGDIAEGYSVSREKKESFPLTVTSAQKNPTAFYLCASSLKFGGGAYEQYFGPGTRLTVT.

Only a few counts were recorded for this clone. The chain uses TRBV5-5 and TRBJ1-2; D may be TRBD1 (5 bases). The CDR3 extends over 14 amino acids. V shed 0 bases and J shed 2 bases, with 8 bases lying between them. The germline V gene has CDR1 SGHKS and CDR2 YYEKEE (reference sequence). The CDR3 nucleotides read TGTGCCAGCAGCTTGGAGGGGCAGAACTATGGCTACACCTTC. This encodes CASSLEGQNYGYTF.

V gene TRBV5-1 combines with J gene TRBJ1-4; 8 nucleotides agree with TRBD1. This CDR3 has 15 residues. V was pared by 4 bases and J by 5 bases, with 7 bases of the junction left unmatched. Germline V gene data show CDR1 as SGHRS and CDR2 as YFSETQ. The CDR3 region is CASSLTGDLNEKLFF. For the CDR3, the DNA is TGCGCCAGCAGCCTGACAGGGGACCTCAATGAAAAACTGTTTTTT.